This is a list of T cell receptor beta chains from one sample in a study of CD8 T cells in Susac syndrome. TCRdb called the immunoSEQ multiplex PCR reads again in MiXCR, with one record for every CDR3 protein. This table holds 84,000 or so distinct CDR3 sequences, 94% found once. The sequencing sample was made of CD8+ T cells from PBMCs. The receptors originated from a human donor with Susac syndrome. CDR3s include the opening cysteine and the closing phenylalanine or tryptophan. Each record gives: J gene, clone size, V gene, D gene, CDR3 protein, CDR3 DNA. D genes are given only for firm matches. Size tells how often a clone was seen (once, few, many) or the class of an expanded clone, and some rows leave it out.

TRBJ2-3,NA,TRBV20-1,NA,CSATDGDGPPDTQYF,TGCAGTGCTACAGACGGGGACGGACCCCCAGATACGCAGTATTTT
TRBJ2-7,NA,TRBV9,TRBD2,CASSNTGTSAHEQYF,TGTGCCAGCAGCAACACGGGGACTAGCGCCCACGAGCAGTACTTC
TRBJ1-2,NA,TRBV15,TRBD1,CATSSGQDSLRGYTF,TGTGCCACCAGCAGTGGACAGGATTCCCTCCGGGGCTACACCTTC
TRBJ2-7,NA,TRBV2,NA,CASSIYEQYF,TGTGCCAGCAGTATCTACGAGCAGTACTTC
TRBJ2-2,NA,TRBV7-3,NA,CASSFGGTAGELFF,TGTGCCAGCAGCTTCGGGGGTACGGCCGGGGAGCTGTTTTTT
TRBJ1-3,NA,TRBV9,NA,CASNPGVETAWNTIYF,TGTGCCAGCAACCCTGGGGTCGAGACTGCTTGGAACACCATATATTTT
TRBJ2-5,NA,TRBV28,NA,CASSLAEAGVKTQYF,TGTGCCAGCAGTTTAGCGGAGGCCGGGGTAAAGACCCAGTACTTC
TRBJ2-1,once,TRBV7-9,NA,CASSLPYNEQFF,TGTGCCAGCAGCTTACCGTACAATGAGCAGTTCTTC
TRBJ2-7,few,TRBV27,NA,CASSSGDEQYF,TGTGCCAGCAGTTCAGGAGACGAGCAGTACTTC
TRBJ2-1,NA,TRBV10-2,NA,CASSESRGNEQFF,TGCGCCAGCAGTGAGTCTAGGGGGAATGAGCAGTTCTTC
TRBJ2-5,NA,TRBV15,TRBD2,CATSSILAGGETQYF,TGTGCCACCAGCAGCATACTAGCGGGGGGTGAGACCCAGTACTTC
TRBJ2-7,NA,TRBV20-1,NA,CSATFPEGVYEQYF,TGCAGTGCTACCTTTCCGGAGGGGGTCTACGAGCAGTACTTC
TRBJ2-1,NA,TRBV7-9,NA,CASSFDANGNEQFF,TGTGCCAGCAGCTTTGACGCAAATGGGAATGAGCAGTTCTTC
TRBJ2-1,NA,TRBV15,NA,CATSRDGGAGEQFF,TGTGCCACCAGCAGAGATGGGGGGGCCGGTGAGCAGTTCTTC
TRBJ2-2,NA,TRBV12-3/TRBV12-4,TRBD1,CASQGADELFF,TGTGCCAGCCAGGGGGCAGACGAGCTGTTTTTT
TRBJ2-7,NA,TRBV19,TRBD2,CASSTGTSGFYEQYF,TGTGCCAGTAGTACGGGGACTAGCGGCTTCTACGAGCAGTACTTC
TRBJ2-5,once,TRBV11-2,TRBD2,CASSLTSGRVETQYF,TGTGCCAGCAGCTTAACTAGCGGGAGAGTCGAGACCCAGTACTTC
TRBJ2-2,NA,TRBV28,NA,CASSLEGLNTGELFF,TGTGCCAGCAGTTTAGAGGGATTGAACACCGGGGAGCTGTTTTTT
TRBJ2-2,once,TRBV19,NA,CASMVMGGATGELFF,TGTGCCAGTATGGTGATGGGGGGCGCCACCGGGGAGCTGTTTTTT
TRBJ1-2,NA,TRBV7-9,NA,CASSFSVTNYGYTF,TGTGCCAGCAGCTTTTCGGTAACTAACTATGGCTACACCTTC
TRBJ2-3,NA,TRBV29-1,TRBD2,CSVEPAGGPNVFTDTQYF,TGCAGCGTTGAACCAGCGGGAGGGCCCAATGTTTTCACAGATACGCAGTATTTT
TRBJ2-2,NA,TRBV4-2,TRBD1,CASSPSDRGTGELFF,TGTGCCAGCAGCCCGAGTGACAGGGGCACCGGGGAGCTGTTTTTT
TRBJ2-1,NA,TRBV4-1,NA,CASSQAKGSDEQFF,TGCGCCAGCAGCCAAGCTAAGGGTAGCGATGAGCAGTTCTTC
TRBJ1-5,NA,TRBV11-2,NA,CASSVTNNQPQHF,TGTGCCAGCAGCGTCACAAACAATCAGCCCCAGCATTTT
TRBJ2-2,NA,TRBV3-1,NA,CASSPRSGANTGELFF,TGTGCCAGCAGCCCCCGGAGTGGCGCGAACACCGGGGAGCTGTTTTTT
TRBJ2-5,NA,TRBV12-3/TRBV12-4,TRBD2,CASSPRGLAGVVQETQYF,TGTGCCAGCAGCCCGCGGGGACTAGCGGGCGTGGTCCAAGAGACCCAGTACTTC
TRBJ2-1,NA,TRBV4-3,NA,CASSQGGGQEQFF,TGCGCCAGCAGCCAAGGGGGGGGACAGGAGCAGTTCTTC
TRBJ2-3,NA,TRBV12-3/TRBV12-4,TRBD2,CASSRRTSGGTDTQYF,TGTGCCAGCAGCCGGAGGACTAGCGGGGGTACAGATACGCAGTATTTT
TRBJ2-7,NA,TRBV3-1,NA,CASSQVLTAVEQYF,TGTGCCAGCAGCCAAGTTCTCACAGCCGTCGAGCAGTACTTC
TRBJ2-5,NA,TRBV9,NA,CASSPPGVGLETQYF,TGTGCCAGCAGCCCTCCGGGGGTAGGGTTGGAGACCCAGTACTTC
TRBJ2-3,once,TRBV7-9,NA,CASSPRTTSTDTQYF,TGTGCCAGCAGCCCCCGGACTACCAGCACAGATACGCAGTATTTT
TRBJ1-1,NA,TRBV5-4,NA,CASSDGENTEAFF,TGTGCCAGCAGCGATGGGGAGAACACTGAAGCTTTCTTT
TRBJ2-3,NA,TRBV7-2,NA,CASSFILVDTQYF,TGTGCCAGCAGCTTTATTTTGGTGGATACGCAGTATTTT
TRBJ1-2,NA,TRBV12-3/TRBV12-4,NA,CASSFTVTANYGYTF,TGTGCCAGCAGTTTTACTGTGACAGCAAACTATGGCTACACCTTC
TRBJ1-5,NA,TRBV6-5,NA,CASSYLPPRTKRGNQPQHF,TGTGCCAGCAGTTACCTGCCCCCCCGGACAAAGCGGGGGAATCAGCCCCAGCATTTT
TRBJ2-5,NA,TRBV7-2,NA,CASSLVSSGETQYF,TGTGCCAGCAGCTTAGTTTCAAGCGGGGAGACCCAGTACTTC
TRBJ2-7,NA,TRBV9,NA,CASSVREETYEQYF,TGTGCCAGCTCCGTAAGGGAGGAGACCTACGAGCAGTACTTC
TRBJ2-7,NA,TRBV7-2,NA,CASSLDQEGAYEQYF,TGTGCCAGCAGCTTAGATCAGGAGGGGGCCTACGAGCAGTACTTC
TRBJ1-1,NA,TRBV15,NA,CATSRANTEAFF,TGTGCCACCAGCAGAGCGAACACTGAAGCTTTCTTT
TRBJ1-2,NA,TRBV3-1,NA,CASSQDFPPRNNYGYTF,TGTGCCAGCAGCCAAGATTTTCCTCCCAGGAACAACTATGGCTACACCTTC
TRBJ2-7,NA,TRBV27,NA,CASSLAGGEQYF,TGTGCCAGCAGTTTAGCCGGTGGCGAGCAGTACTTC
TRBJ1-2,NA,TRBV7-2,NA,CASSLGGAVLYGYTF,TGTGCCAGCAGCTTAGGTGGGGCGGTCCTCTATGGCTACACCTTC
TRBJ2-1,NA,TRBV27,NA,CASQGGAGGVYNEQFF,TGTGCCAGCCAAGGGGGGGCAGGAGGGGTGTACAATGAGCAGTTCTTC
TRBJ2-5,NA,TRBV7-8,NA,CASSPHDGGKTQYF,TGTGCCAGCAGCCCTCACGATGGAGGAAAGACCCAGTACTTC
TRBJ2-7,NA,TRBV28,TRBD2,CASSTPTSGDSYEQYF,TGTGCCAGCAGTACCCCGACTAGCGGGGACTCCTACGAGCAGTACTTC
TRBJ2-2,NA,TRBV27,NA,CASSLSRTGELFF,TGTGCCAGCAGTTTATCAAGAACCGGGGAGCTGTTTTTT
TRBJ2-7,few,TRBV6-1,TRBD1,CASSLDRTGNEQYF,TGTGCCAGCAGTTTGGACCGGACAGGTAACGAGCAGTACTTC
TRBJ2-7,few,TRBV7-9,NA,CASSLGWGPYEQYF,TGTGCCAGCAGCTTAGGCTGGGGTCCGTACGAGCAGTACTTC
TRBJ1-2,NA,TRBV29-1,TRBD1,CSVGELTGSYGYTF,TGCAGCGTTGGGGAGCTGACAGGGAGTTATGGCTACACCTTC
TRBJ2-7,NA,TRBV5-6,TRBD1,CASSSLTGQAYSYEQYF,TGTGCCAGCAGCTCGCTTACGGGACAGGCTTACTCCTACGAGCAGTACTTC
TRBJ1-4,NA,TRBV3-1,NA,CASSQETTDQSEKLFF,TGTGCCAGCAGCCAAGAAACGACAGACCAGAGTGAAAAACTGTTTTTT
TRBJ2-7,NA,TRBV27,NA,CASSFSLSGYEQYF,TGTGCCAGCAGTTTTTCACTTTCGGGGTACGAGCAGTACTTC
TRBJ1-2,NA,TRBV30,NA,CAWSPWTVDGYTF,TGTGCCTGGAGTCCCTGGACGGTGGATGGCTACACCTTC
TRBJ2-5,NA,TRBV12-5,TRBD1,CASGLALEDRRIETQYF,TGTGCTAGTGGTTTGGCCCTCGAGGACAGGAGGATTGAGACCCAGTACTTC
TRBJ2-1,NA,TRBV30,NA,CAWSAIWGVEQFF,TGTGCCTGGAGTGCGATATGGGGAGTTGAGCAGTTCTTC
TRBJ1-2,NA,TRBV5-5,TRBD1,CASSFGTVSSYGYTF,TGTGCCAGCAGCTTTGGGACAGTTTCCTCCTATGGCTACACCTTC
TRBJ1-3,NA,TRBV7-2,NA,CASSPRWWGESGNTIYF,TGTGCCAGCAGCCCCCGGTGGTGGGGAGAATCTGGAAACACCATATATTTT
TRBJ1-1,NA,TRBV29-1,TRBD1,CSGETGDTEAFF,TGCAGCGGGGAGACAGGGGACACTGAAGCTTTCTTT
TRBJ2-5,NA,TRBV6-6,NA,CASSHIGGKETQYF,TGTGCCAGCAGTCACATAGGGGGAAAAGAGACCCAGTACTTC
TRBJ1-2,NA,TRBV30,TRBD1,CAWRGPDRVIPDYGYTF,TGTGCCTGGAGGGGCCCGGACAGGGTAATCCCCGACTATGGCTACACCTTC